These 19 T cell receptor beta chains originate from one sample sequenced in a study of T cell responses to AZD1222 COVID-19 vaccine. Clones were read by immunoSEQ multiplex PCR, and TCRdb kept only the in-frame ones, dropping some. The sample lists more than 90,000 clones, around nine tenths occurring once. The specimen comprised peripheral blood, sampled 28 days after the second AZD1222 dose. Receptors were obtained from an adult who received the AZD1222 COVID-19 vaccine.

In its sample, this clone was seen once. The chain uses TRBV6-1 and TRBJ1-2; 9 nucleotides align to TRBD1. Germline V gene lookup returns CDR1 MNHNS and CDR2 SASEGT. There are 18 residues in the CDR3. J lost 3 bases, V lost 0 bases, and 11 bases had no gene match. CDR3 bases: TGTGCCAGCAGTGAAGCAGGGGGACCGGGACAGGGACACTATGGCTACACCTTC. As protein: CASSEAGGPGQGHYGYTF.

J is TRBJ2-1 and V is TRBV10-1, with TRBD2 identical over 10 bases. Trimming at V came to 3 bases and at J to 6 bases, leaving 5 bases not matched to a gene. The CDR3 has 15 residues. CDR1 is WNHNN and CDR2 is SYGVQD in the germline V gene (reference sequence). CDR3 protein: CASSDPSGGPNEQFF. The CDR3 DNA follows: TGCGCCAGCAGTGACCCTAGCGGGGGCCCCAATGAGCAGTTCTTC.

The rearrangement uses TRBV27 and TRBJ1-2; TRBD1 agrees at 11 bases. Germline CDR1 and CDR2: MNHEY and SMNVEV (reference sequence). The CDR3 contains 14 residues. V lost 3 bases to trimming and J lost 4 bases; unmatched junction nucleotides: 1. CDR3 sequence: CASSLGQGGYGYTF. CDR3 DNA sequence: TGTGCCAGCAGTTTGGGACAGGGGGGCTATGGCTACACCTTC.

The CDR3 region is CASSLSWGGNEKLFF. The CDR3 region has the DNA TGTGCCAGCAGTTTATCATGGGGTGGTAATGAAAAACTGTTTTTT. The chain employs TRBV27 and TRBJ1-4; D gene unclear. Per germline, CDR1 MNHEY and CDR2 SMNVEV (reference sequence). The CDR3 runs 15 residues. The ends were cut back, 0 bases at V and 4 bases at J, with 9 bases in the middle.

This chain links TRBV28 with TRBJ1-2; TRBD1 is a possible D gene (6 bases). This CDR3 comprises 15 residues. Trimming left V 3 bases short and J 6 bases short, with 17 bases between. The germline gives CDR1 MDHEN, CDR2 SYDVKM. The DNA of the CDR3 is TGTGCCAGCAGTTTGGCGGGGGCCCTGGGCGATGGCTACACCTTC. Amino acids: CASSLAGALGDGYTF.

The rearrangement links TRBV12-3 or TRBV12-4 to TRBJ2-5; D may be TRBD2 (5 bases). The CDR3 covers 13 residues. V was clipped by 3 bases and J by 5 bases, with 10 bases between them. The chain's CDR3 is CASSLTERETQYF. The CDR3 DNA sequence: TGTGCCAGCAGTTTGACCGAGCGGGAGACCCAGTACTTC.

The rearrangement links TRBV7-9 to TRBJ2-7; TRBD1 might be the D (6 bases). CDR1 and CDR2 from the germline V gene are SEHNR and FQNEAQ (reference sequence). CDR3 size: 15 residues. The V end was cut by 3 bases, the J end by 6 bases, with 18 bases between. CDR3 DNA: TGTGCCAGCAGCTTGGACAGAGCAGGGTTTGGCGAGCAGTACTTC. Protein product: CASSLDRAGFGEQYF.

The chain joins TRBV11-2 to TRBJ2-2; D is ambiguous. V lost 5 bases to trimming and J lost 0 bases, with 10 bases between them. Germline CDR1 reads SGHAT; CDR2 reads FQNNGV. The CDR3 runs 15 residues. CDR3 nucleotide sequence: TGTGCCAGCAGCCGCGGAGTCGCGAACACCGGGGAGCTGTTTTTT. Protein: CASSRGVANTGELFF.

This chain joins TRBV28 and TRBJ2-2; weak D call: TRBD2 (6 bases). V lost 7 bases, J lost 0 bases, and 12 bases lay in between. The CDR3 runs to 15 residues. Germline CDR1 MDHEN, CDR2 SYDVKM. Written as DNA, the CDR3 is TGTGCCAGCAATTTGGAGGGGACGAACACCGGGGAGCTGTTTTTT. This gives the protein CASNLEGTNTGELFF.

The chain uses TRBV5-6 and TRBJ2-1, with TRBD2 matching 11 bases. CDR3 length: 15 amino acids. Looked up from germline, CDR1 is SGHDT and CDR2 is YYEEEE. V lost 1 base and J lost 8; bases outside the gene matches: 5. As DNA, the CDR3 is TGTGCCAGCAGCTTGCCACTAGCGGGAGTGGATGAGCAGTTCTTC. It codes for CASSLPLAGVDEQFF. The full variable domain, completed using reference TRBV5-6 and TRBJ2-1, is DAGVTQSPTHLIKTRGQQVTLRCSPKSGHDTVSWYQQALGQGPQFIFQYYEEEERQRGNFPDRFSGHQFPNYSSELNVNALLLGDSALYLCASSLPLAGVDEQFFGPGTRLTVL.

The rearrangement links TRBV7-7 to TRBJ2-1; weak D call: TRBD2 (5 bases). With 0 bases removed from V and 7 bases from J, the gap between germline ends came to 7 bases. Germline values: CDR1 SSHAT, CDR2 FNYEAQ (reference sequence). This CDR3 region has 13 residues. The chain's CDR3 is CASSLATTNEQFF. The DNA of the CDR3 is TGTGCCAGCAGCTTAGCGACTACGAATGAGCAGTTCTTC.

The V and J genes are TRBV19 and TRBJ1-5; no clear D gene. V was cut by 3 bases and J by 6 bases, with 9 bases left in between. This CDR3 is built from 13 residues. The germline V gene has CDR1 LNHDA and CDR2 SQIVND (reference sequence). CDR3 region: CASSIQQGQPQHF. The CDR3 DNA is TGTGCCAGTAGTATTCAGCAAGGTCAGCCCCAGCATTTT.

The chain uses TRBV5-1 and TRBJ1-1, with a possible D match to TRBD1 (6 bases). Germline CDR1 reads SGHRS; CDR2 reads YFSETQ. V lost 5 bases and J lost 3, with 11 bases in between. This CDR3 spans 13 amino acids. CDR3 amino acids: CASRDSWDTEAFF. CDR3 DNA: TGCGCCAGCAGGGACAGTTGGGACACTGAAGCTTTCTTT.

This rearrangement joins TRBV6-5 to TRBJ2-5; D is undetermined. CDR3 size: 15 residues. Germline V lookup: CDR1 MNHEY, CDR2 SVGAGI. Trimming took 0 bases from V and 5 from J, leaving 13 bases between them. DNA for the CDR3: TGTGCCAGCAGTTACTCTAGGGCCGGCCGGGAGACCCAGTACTTC. Protein product: CASSYSRAGRETQYF.

CDR3 DNA sequence: TGCGCCAGCAGCAGATCGTGGCGGGAGGGATACGAGCAGTACTTC. It encodes CASSRSWREGYEQYF. The J gene is TRBJ2-7, the V gene TRBV4-1; 9 bases line up with TRBD2. The CDR3 is 15 residues long. Germline values: CDR1 MGHRA, CDR2 YSYEKL. V lost 5 bases to trimming and J lost 4 bases; unmatched junction nucleotides: 9.

This clone was seen just once. V usage is TRBV6-5 and J usage is TRBJ2-7; D could derive from TRBD1 or TRBD2 (6 bases each). Trimming pared 7 bases from V and 3 bases from J, leaving 19 bases between. The germline gives CDR1 MNHEY, CDR2 SVGAGI. The CDR3 runs 15 residues. CDR3 bases: TGTGCCAGCATCTCAACTTCCGGGGGCTACTACGAGCAGTACTTC. Its translation is CASISTSGGYYEQYF.

The V and J genes are TRBV7-8 and TRBJ2-1; unclear D gene. V shed 5 bases and J shed 5 bases, with 7 bases lying between them. There are 12 residues in the CDR3. Germline V gives CDR1 SGHVS, CDR2 FQNEAQ. CDR3 in amino acids: CASSQYDNEQFF. As DNA, the CDR3 is TGTGCCAGCAGCCAGTATGACAATGAGCAGTTCTTC.

The chain combines TRBV21-1 with TRBJ2-7. TRBV21-1 is listed as a pseudogene. The CDR3 consists of 11 residues. The CDR3 loop is CASSKGYEQYF. For the CDR3, the DNA is TGTGCCAGCAGCAAGGGCTACGAGCAGTACTTC.

The rearrangement joins TRBV10-2 to TRBJ2-5; perhaps TRBD2 as D (6 bases). The CDR3 runs to 15 residues. V lost 4 bases and J lost 1, with 13 bases in between. Germline V gives CDR1 WSHSY, CDR2 SAAADI. Here the CDR3 reads CASSVLFSGQETQYF. CDR3 nucleotide sequence: TGCGCCAGCAGTGTTCTTTTTAGCGGCCAAGAGACCCAGTACTTC.